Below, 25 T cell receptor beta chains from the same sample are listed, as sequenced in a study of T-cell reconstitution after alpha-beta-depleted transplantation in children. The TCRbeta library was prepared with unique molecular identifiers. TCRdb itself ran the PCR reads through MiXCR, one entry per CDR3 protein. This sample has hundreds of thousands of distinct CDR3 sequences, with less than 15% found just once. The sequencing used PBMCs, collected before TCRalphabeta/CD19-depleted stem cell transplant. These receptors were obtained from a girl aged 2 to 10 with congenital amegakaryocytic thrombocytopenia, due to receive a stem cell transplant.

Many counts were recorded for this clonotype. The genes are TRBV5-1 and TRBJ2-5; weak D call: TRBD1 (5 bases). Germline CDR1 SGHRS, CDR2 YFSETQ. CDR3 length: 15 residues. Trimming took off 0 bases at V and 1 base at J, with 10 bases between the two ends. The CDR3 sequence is CASSLVGTGQETQYF. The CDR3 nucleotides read TGCGCCAGCAGCTTGGTAGGCACAGGCCAAGAGACCCAGTACTTC.

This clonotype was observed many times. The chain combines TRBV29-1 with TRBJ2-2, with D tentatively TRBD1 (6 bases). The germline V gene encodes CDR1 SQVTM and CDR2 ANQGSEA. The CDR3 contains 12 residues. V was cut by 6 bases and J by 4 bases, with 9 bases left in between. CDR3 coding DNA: TGCAGCGTCCGGGACACCACCGGGGAGCTGTTTTTT. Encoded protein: CSVRDTTGELFF.

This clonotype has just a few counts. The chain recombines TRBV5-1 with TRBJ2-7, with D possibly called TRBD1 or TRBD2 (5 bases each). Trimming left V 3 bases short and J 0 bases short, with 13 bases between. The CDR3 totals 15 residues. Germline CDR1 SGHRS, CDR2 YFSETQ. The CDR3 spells CASSWGEGTSYEQYF. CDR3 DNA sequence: TGCGCCAGCAGCTGGGGCGAGGGAACCTCCTACGAGCAGTACTTC.

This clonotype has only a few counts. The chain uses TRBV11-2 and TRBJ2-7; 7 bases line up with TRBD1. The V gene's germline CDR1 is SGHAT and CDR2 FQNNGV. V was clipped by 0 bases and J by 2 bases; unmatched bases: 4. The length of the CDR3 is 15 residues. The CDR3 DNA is TGTGCCAGCAGCTTAGATCCACAGGGGACCTACGAGCAGTACTTC. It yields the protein CASSLDPQGTYEQYF.

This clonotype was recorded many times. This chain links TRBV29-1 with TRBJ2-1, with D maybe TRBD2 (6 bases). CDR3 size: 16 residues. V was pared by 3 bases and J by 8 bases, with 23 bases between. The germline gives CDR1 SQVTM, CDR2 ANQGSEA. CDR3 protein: CSVDHEEVRESDEQFF. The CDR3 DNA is TGCAGCGTTGACCACGAAGAGGTTCGGGAGAGCGATGAGCAGTTCTTC.

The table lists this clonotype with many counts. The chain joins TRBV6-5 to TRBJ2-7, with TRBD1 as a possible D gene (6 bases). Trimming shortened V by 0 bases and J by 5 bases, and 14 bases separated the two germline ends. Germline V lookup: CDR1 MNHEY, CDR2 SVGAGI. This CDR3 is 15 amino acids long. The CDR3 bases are TGTGCCAGCAGTTACTCGCCAGGGGCACACCACGAGCAGTACTTC. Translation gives CASSYSPGAHHEQYF.

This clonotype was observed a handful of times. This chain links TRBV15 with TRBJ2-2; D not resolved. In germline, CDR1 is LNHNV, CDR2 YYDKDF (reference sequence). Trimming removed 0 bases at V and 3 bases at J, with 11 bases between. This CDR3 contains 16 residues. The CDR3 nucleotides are TGTGCCACCAGCAGAGATCCCCGGGCGGACACCGGGGAGCTGTTTTTT. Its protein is CATSRDPRADTGELFF.

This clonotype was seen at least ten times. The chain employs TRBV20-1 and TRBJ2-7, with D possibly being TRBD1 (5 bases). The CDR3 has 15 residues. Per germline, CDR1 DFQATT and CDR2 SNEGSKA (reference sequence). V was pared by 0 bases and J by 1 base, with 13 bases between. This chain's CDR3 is CSARDEGVGSYEQYF. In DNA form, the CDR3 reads TGCAGTGCTAGAGATGAAGGGGTCGGATCCTACGAGCAGTACTTC.

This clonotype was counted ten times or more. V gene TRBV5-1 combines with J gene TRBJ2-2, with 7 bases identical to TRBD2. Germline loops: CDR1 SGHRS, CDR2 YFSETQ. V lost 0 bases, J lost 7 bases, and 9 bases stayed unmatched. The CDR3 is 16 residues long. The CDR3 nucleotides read TGCGCCAGCAGCTTGGGCGGGAGCCAAAGGATCGGGGAGCTGTTTTTT. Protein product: CASSLGGSQRIGELFF.

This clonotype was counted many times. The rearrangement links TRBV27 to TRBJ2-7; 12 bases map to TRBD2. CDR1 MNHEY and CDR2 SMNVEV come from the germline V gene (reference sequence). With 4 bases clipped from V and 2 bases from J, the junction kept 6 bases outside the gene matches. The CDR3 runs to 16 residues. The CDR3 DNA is TGTGCCAGCAGTTCCCAGACTAGCGGGAGACCCTACGAGCAGTACTTC. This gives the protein CASSSQTSGRPYEQYF.

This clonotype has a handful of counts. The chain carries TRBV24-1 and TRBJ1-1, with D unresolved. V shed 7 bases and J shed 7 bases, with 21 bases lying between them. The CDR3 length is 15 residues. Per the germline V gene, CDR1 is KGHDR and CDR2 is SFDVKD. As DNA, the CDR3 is TGTGCCACCAGGCCCACTGGGGAAGTGCATGGTGAAGCTTTCTTT. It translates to CATRPTGEVHGEAFF.

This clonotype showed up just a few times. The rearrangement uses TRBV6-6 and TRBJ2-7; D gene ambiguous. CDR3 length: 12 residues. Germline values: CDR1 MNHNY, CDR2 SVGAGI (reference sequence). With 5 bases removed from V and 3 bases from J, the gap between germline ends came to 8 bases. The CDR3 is CASSKGVYEQYF. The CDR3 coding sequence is TGTGCCAGCAGTAAGGGTGTCTACGAGCAGTACTTC.

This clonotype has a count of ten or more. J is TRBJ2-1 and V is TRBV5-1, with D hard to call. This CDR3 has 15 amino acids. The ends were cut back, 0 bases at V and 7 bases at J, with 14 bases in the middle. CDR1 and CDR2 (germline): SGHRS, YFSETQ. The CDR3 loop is CASSLGPSIGNEQFF. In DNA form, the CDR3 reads TGCGCCAGCAGCTTGGGGCCGTCCATCGGTAATGAGCAGTTCTTC.

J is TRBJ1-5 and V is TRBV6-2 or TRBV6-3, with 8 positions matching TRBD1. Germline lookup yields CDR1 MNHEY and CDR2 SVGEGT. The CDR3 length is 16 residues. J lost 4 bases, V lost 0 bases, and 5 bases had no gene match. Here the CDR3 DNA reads TGTGCCAGCAGTTACTCGACAGGGGTTCTTAATCAGCCCCAGCATTTT. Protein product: CASSYSTGVLNQPQHF.

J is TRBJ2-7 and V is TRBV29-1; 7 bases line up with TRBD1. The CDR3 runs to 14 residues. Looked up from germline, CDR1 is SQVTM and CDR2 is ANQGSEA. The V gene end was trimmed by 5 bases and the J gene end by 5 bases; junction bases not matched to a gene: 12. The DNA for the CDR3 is TGCAGCGTTCTCAGACAGGGATCGTGGGACGAGCAGTACTTC. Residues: CSVLRQGSWDEQYF.

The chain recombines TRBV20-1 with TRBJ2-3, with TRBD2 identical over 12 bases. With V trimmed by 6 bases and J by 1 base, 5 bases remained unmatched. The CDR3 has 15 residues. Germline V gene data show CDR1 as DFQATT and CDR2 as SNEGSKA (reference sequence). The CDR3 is CSARLAGVRTDTQYF. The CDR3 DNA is TGCAGTGCGAGACTAGCGGGAGTTCGCACAGATACGCAGTATTTT.

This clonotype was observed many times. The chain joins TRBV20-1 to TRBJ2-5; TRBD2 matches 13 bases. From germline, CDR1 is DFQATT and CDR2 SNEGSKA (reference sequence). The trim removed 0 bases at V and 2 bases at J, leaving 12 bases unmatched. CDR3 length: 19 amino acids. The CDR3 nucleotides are TGCAGTGCTAGAGATGGTCTTGGACTAGCGGGGGTCTGGCAAGAGACCCAGTACTTC. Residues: CSARDGLGLAGVWQETQYF.

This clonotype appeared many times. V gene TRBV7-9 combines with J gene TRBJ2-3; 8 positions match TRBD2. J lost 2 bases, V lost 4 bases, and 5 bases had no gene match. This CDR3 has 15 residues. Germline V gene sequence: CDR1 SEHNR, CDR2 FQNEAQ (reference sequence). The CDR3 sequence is CASSSTSGPTDTQYF. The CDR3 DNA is TGTGCCAGCAGCTCCACTAGCGGCCCCACAGATACGCAGTATTTT.

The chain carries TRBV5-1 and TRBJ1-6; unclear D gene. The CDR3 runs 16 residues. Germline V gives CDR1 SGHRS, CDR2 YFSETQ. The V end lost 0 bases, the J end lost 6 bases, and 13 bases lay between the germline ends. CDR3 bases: TGCGCCAGCAGCTTGGCGGGGATTCTTACTAATTCACCCCTCCACTTT. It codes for CASSLAGILTNSPLHF.

CDR3 sequence: CSGKRTTDTQYF. As DNA, the CDR3 is TGCAGTGGTAAGCGGACCACAGATACGCAGTATTTT. The V call is TRBV20-1, the J call TRBJ2-3, with a possible D match to TRBD2 (5 bases). Trimming cost V 7 bases and J 2 bases, with 10 bases left between them. Germline V lookup: CDR1 DFQATT, CDR2 SNEGSKA (reference sequence). The CDR3 is 12 residues long.

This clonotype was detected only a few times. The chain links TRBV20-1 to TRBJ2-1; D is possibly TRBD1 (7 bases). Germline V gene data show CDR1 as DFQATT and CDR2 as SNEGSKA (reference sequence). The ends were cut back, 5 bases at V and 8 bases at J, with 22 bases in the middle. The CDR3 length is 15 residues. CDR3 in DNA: TGCAGTGCTCATACCCAGGGGGGTTGGTCGGATGAGCAGTTCTTC. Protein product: CSAHTQGGWSDEQFF.

The CDR3 spells CASSLVAEWDTQYF. The CDR3 DNA reads TGTGCCAGCAGCTTAGTAGCGGAATGGGATACGCAGTATTTT. V and J are TRBV7-9 and TRBJ2-3; D might be TRBD2 (6 bases). V shed 1 base and J shed 6 bases, with 11 bases lying between them. Germline loops: CDR1 SEHNR, CDR2 FQNEAQ (reference sequence). The length of the CDR3 is 14 residues.

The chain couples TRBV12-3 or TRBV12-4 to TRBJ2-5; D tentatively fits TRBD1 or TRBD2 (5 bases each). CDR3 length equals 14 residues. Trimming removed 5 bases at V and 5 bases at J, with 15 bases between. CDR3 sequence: CASSPGLRGETQYF. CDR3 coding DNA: TGTGCCAGCAGTCCAGGGTTACGGGGCGAGACCCAGTACTTC.

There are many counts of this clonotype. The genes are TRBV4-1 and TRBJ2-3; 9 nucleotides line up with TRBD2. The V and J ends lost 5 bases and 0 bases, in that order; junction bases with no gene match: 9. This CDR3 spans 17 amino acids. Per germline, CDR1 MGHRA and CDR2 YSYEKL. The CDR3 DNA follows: TGCGCCAGCAGCGTCCCGGGACTAGCTGCTAGCACAGATACGCAGTATTTT. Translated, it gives CASSVPGLAASTDTQYF.

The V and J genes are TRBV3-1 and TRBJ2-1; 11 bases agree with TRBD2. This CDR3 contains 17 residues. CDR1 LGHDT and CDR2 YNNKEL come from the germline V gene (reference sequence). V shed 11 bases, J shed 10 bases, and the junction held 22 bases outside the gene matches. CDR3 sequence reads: CACTQDEELAGVIEQFF. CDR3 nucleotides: TGTGCCTGCACCCAAGACGAGGAACTAGCGGGAGTTATCGAGCAGTTCTTC.